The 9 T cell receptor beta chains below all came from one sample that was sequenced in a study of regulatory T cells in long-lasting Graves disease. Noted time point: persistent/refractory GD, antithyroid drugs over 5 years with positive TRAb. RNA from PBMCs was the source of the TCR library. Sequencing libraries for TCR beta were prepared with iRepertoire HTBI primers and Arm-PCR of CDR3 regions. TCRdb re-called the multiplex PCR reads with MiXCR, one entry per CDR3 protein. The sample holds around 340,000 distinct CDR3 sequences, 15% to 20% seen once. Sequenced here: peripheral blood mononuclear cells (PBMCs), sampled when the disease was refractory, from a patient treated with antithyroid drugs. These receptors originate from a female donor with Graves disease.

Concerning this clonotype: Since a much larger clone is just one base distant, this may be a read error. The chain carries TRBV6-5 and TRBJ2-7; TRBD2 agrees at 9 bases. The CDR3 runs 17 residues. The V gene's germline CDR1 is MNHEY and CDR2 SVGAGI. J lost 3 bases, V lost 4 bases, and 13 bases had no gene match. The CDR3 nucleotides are TGTGCCAGCAGTTTAGCGACTGGCGGGAGGGCCCTCTACGAGCAGTACTTC. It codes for CASSLATGGRALYEQYF.

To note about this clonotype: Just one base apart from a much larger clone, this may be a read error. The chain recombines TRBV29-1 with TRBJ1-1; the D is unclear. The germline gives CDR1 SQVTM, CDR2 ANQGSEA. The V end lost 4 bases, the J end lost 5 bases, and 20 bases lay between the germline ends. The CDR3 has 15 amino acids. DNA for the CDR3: TGCAGCGTTGTTTACACCTCGATGAGAGGAACTGAAGCTTTCTTT. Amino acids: CSVVYTSMRGTEAFF.

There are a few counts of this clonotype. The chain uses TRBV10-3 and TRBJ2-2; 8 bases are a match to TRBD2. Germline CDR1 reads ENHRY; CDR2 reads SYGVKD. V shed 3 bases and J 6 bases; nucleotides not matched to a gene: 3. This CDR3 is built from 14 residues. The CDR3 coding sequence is TGTGCCATCAGTGACGAGACTAGCGCCGGGGAGCTGTTTTTT. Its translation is CAISDETSAGELFF.

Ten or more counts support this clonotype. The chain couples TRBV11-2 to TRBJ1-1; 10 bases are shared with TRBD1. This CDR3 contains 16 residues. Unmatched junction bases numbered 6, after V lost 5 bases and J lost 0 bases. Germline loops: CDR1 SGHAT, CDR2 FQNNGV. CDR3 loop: CASSIRDRGMNTEAFF. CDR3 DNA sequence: TGTGCCAGCAGCATCCGGGACAGGGGAATGAACACTGAAGCTTTCTTT.

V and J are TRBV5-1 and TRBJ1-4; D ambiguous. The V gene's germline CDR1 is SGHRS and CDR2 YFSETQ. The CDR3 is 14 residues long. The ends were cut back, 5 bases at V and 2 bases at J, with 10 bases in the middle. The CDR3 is CASRPQVTNEKLFF. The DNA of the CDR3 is TGCGCCAGCAGACCGCAGGTTACTAATGAAAAACTGTTTTTT.

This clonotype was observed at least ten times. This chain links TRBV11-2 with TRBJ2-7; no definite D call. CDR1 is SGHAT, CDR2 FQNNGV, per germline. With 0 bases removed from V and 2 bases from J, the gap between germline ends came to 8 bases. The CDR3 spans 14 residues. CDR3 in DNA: TGTGCCAGCAGCTTAGAGGAGTCCACCTACGAGCAGTACTTC. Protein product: CASSLEESTYEQYF.

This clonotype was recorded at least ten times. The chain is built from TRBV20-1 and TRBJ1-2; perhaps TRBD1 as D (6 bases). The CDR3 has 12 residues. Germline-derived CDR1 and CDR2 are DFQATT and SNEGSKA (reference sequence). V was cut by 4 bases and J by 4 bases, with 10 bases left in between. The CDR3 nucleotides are TGCAGTGCTACGGACAGTTTCTATGGCTACACCTTC. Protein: CSATDSFYGYTF.

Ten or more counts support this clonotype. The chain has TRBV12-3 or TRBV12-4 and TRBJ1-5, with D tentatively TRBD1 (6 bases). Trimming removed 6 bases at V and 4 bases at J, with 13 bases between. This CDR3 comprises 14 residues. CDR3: CASSQGRGNQPQHF. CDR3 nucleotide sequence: TGTGCCAGCAGCCAGGGGCGGGGGAATCAGCCCCAGCATTTT.

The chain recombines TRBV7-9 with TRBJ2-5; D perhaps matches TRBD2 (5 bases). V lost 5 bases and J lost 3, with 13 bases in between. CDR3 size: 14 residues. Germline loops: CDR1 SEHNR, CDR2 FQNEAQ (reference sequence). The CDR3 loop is CASSIDYRKETQYF. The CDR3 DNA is TGTGCCAGCAGCATAGACTATAGAAAAGAGACCCAGTACTTC.